Shown below are 20 T cell receptor beta chains from a single sample sequenced in a study of blood T cells in healthy people across ages. For the second PCR, which ran for 7 to 11 cycles, a sample-barcoded 5' primer and a J-beta primer mix were used. MiXCR was run by TCRdb on the 5' RACE reads, yielding one entry per CDR3 protein. Here the sample spans about 1,500,000 distinct CDR3 sequences, roughly 40% being singletons. The sample taken for sequencing was blood. All receptors come from a woman between 18 and 30 years old in good health.

This clonotype showed up just a few times. This rearrangement joins TRBV10-2 to TRBJ2-7, with D possibly being TRBD1 (7 bases). The germline V gene encodes CDR1 WSHSY and CDR2 SAAADI. CDR3 length equals 14 residues. Trimming removed 6 bases at V and 4 bases at J, with 16 bases between. The CDR3 sequence: CASSSDRRVYEQYF. The CDR3 DNA follows: TGCGCCAGCAGCTCGGACAGGAGGGTATACGAGCAGTACTTC.

J is TRBJ2-2 and V is TRBV5-4; 7 nucleotides align to TRBD1. The junction had 8 bases not matched to a gene; V was cut back by 5 bases and J by 1 base. The length of the CDR3 is 16 residues. Germline CDR1 reads SGHNT; CDR2 reads YYREEE (reference sequence). CDR3 amino acids: CASSFGGTVNTGELFF. In DNA, the CDR3 is TGTGCCAGCAGTTTTGGTGGGACAGTGAACACCGGGGAGCTGTTTTTT.

In this sample, this clonotype turned up a few times. V usage is TRBV24-1 and J usage is TRBJ1-5; the D gene is possibly TRBD1 (5 bases). CDR1 and CDR2 from the germline V gene are KGHDR and SFDVKD. V lost 9 bases to trimming and J lost 0 bases, with 11 bases between them. The length of the CDR3 is 14 residues. For the CDR3, the DNA is TGTGCCACCGGGCAGGGTCATAGCAATCAGCCCCAGCATTTT. This encodes CATGQGHSNQPQHF.

The chain has TRBV20-1 and TRBJ2-5, with 10 bases fitting TRBD2. Germline V gene sequence: CDR1 DFQATT, CDR2 SNEGSKA (reference sequence). The junction had 7 bases not matched to a gene; V was cut back by 6 bases and J by 0 bases. This CDR3 comprises 15 residues. The CDR3 here is CSATRTSGDQETQYF. The CDR3 bases are TGCAGTGCGACTCGGACTAGCGGAGACCAAGAGACCCAGTACTTC.

This clonotype was counted between two and nine times. J is TRBJ2-3 and V is TRBV2; weak D call: TRBD1 (6 bases). The CDR3 length is 15 residues. The V gene's germline CDR1 is SNHLY and CDR2 FYNNEI. Trimming took off 4 bases at V and 6 bases at J, with 17 bases between the two ends. Here the CDR3 DNA reads TGTGCCAGCAGTGTCCTCGGGGCTCAGGGGGATACGCAGTATTTT. Its translation is CASSVLGAQGDTQYF.

The chain has TRBV15 and TRBJ2-5, with D hard to call. This CDR3 has 13 amino acids. Germline-derived CDR1 and CDR2 are LNHNV and YYDKDF (reference sequence). Trimming shortened V by 6 bases and J by 11 bases, and 19 bases separated the two germline ends. The CDR3 protein is CATRVDSYNEQYF. The DNA for the CDR3 is TGTGCCACCAGGGTTGACTCCTACAATGAGCAGTACTTC.

The chain uses TRBV27 and TRBJ1-1; 8 nucleotides align to TRBD1. The germline V gene encodes CDR1 MNHEY and CDR2 SMNVEV (reference sequence). With V trimmed by 4 bases and J by 6 bases, 10 bases remained unmatched. The CDR3 runs to 15 residues. The CDR3 loop is CASSSRTGKGAEAFF. The CDR3 nucleotides are TGTGCCAGCAGTTCCCGGACAGGGAAGGGGGCTGAAGCTTTCTTT.

This clonotype was detected only a few times. CDR3 amino acids: CASSYRTGAQPQHF. The DNA for the CDR3 is TGTGCCAGCAGTTACAGGACAGGGGCTCAGCCCCAGCATTTT. The chain recombines TRBV6-5 with TRBJ1-5; TRBD1 agrees at 9 bases. Germline V lookup: CDR1 MNHEY, CDR2 SVGAGI. V shed 2 bases and J 6 bases; nucleotides not matched to a gene: 2. This CDR3 has 14 residues.

This clonotype has at least ten counts. The chain carries TRBV12-3 or TRBV12-4 and TRBJ2-7, with D perhaps TRBD1 (5 bases). The CDR3 is made up of 14 amino acids. Deletions cut 1 base from V and 4 bases from J, with 11 bases between. DNA for the CDR3: TGTGCCAGCAGTTTAGGGAGTCCAGGGTACGAGCAGTACTTC. Its protein is CASSLGSPGYEQYF.

The chain is built from TRBV2 and TRBJ1-2; 12 bases agree with TRBD1. CDR1 SNHLY and CDR2 FYNNEI come from the germline V gene. Trimming at V came to 4 bases and at J to 7 bases, leaving 4 bases not matched to a gene. The CDR3 consists of 14 residues. Written as DNA, the CDR3 is TGTGCCAGCAGTGTCGGGACAGGGGGCCCTGGCTACACCTTC. Amino acids: CASSVGTGGPGYTF.

The sample holds a few counts of this clonotype. This chain links TRBV7-2 with TRBJ2-7, with TRBD2 matching 8 bases. J was trimmed by 0 bases and V by 3 bases; bases with no gene match: 4. There are 15 residues in the CDR3. Germline values: CDR1 SGHTA, CDR2 FQGNSA. CDR3 nucleotides: TGTGCCAGCAGCTTTAACGGGGGGGGCTCCTACGAGCAGTACTTC. Translating gives CASSFNGGGSYEQYF.

This clonotype turned up a few times. The chain combines TRBV20-1 with TRBJ2-1; TRBD1 agrees at 8 bases. CDR3 length: 14 amino acids. With V trimmed by 5 bases and J by 0 bases, 3 bases remained unmatched. CDR1 and CDR2 from the germline V gene are DFQATT and SNEGSKA (reference sequence). Here the CDR3 DNA reads TGCAGTGCTCCAGGACAGGGCTCCTACAATGAGCAGTTCTTC. It translates to CSAPGQGSYNEQFF.

V gene TRBV10-3 combines with J gene TRBJ2-3; maybe TRBD2 (6 bases). Germline V gives CDR1 ENHRY, CDR2 SYGVKD. The CDR3 covers 15 residues. The V end lost 2 bases, the J end lost 1 base, and 10 bases lay between the germline ends. CDR3 coding DNA: TGTGCCATCAGTGAGCCGGAGGGCGGCACAGATACGCAGTATTTT. It codes for CAISEPEGGTDTQYF.

The genes are TRBV20-1 and TRBJ1-1, with 9 bases aligning to TRBD1. The CDR3 extends over 16 amino acids. Germline V gene lookup returns CDR1 DFQATT and CDR2 SNEGSKA (reference sequence). V shed 1 base, J shed 5 bases, and the junction held 11 bases outside the gene matches. The CDR3 region is CSARVYSQGAGTEAFF. The CDR3 DNA is TGCAGTGCTAGAGTATATTCACAGGGGGCTGGGACTGAAGCTTTCTTT.

Comment on this clonotype: This may arise from a read error, as a much more abundant clone is one base away. The chain combines TRBV20-1 with TRBJ2-1; the match to TRBD2 covers 11 bases. The CDR3 covers 17 residues. V gave up 6 bases and J gave up 13 bases; unmatched junction bases: 23. Germline CDR1 is DFQATT and CDR2 is SNEGSKA (reference sequence). The CDR3 loop reads CSAITSGGTFSLETQFF. The CDR3 nucleotides are TGCAGTGCGATTACTAGCGGGGGCACCTTTTCCTTAGAGACCCAGTTCTTC.

This rearrangement joins TRBV9 to TRBJ1-2, with D perhaps TRBD1 (6 bases). The CDR3 spans 15 residues. Germline CDR1 reads SGDLS; CDR2 reads YYNGEE. V lost 0 bases and J lost 4, with 13 bases in between. In nucleotides, the CDR3 is TGTGCCAGCAGCGTAGCTGCAGGGGCGGGCTATGGCTACACCTTC. The encoded protein is CASSVAAGAGYGYTF.

The chain uses TRBV12-3 or TRBV12-4 and TRBJ1-2, with D possibly TRBD1 on 6 matching bases. CDR3 length: 14 residues. With 8 bases removed from V and 4 bases from J, the gap between germline ends came to 17 bases. Written as DNA, the CDR3 is TGTGCCAGCGGAACCGGGACACCCAGCTATGGCTACACCTTC. It is translated as CASGTGTPSYGYTF.

This clonotype has a count of ten or more. The chain couples TRBV10-3 to TRBJ2-5; D is undetermined. V was pared by 6 bases and J by 0 bases, with 2 bases between. This CDR3 region has 11 residues. Germline loops: CDR1 ENHRY, CDR2 SYGVKD. Written as DNA, the CDR3 is TGTGCCATCAGAGACCAAGAGACCCAGTACTTC. Translation gives CAIRDQETQYF.

The chain joins TRBV10-3 to TRBJ2-3, with 12 nucleotides matching TRBD2. The CDR3 is made up of 19 amino acids. Germline V gene sequence: CDR1 ENHRY, CDR2 SYGVKD. J gave up 0 bases and V 5 bases, and 12 bases lay outside the gene matches. The CDR3 spells CAISRRTSGVQTSTDTQYF. Here the CDR3 DNA reads TGTGCCATCAGTCGCAGGACTAGCGGGGTTCAGACTAGCACAGATACGCAGTATTTT.

This clonotype has just a few counts. The chain combines TRBV28 with TRBJ2-4, with D hard to call. The CDR3 runs to 13 residues. Germline lookup yields CDR1 MDHEN and CDR2 SYDVKM. Trimming shortened V by 7 bases and J by 0 bases, and 7 bases separated the two germline ends. Here the CDR3 reads CASTDLAKNIQYF. The CDR3 DNA reads TGTGCCAGCACGGACCTAGCCAAAAACATTCAGTACTTC.